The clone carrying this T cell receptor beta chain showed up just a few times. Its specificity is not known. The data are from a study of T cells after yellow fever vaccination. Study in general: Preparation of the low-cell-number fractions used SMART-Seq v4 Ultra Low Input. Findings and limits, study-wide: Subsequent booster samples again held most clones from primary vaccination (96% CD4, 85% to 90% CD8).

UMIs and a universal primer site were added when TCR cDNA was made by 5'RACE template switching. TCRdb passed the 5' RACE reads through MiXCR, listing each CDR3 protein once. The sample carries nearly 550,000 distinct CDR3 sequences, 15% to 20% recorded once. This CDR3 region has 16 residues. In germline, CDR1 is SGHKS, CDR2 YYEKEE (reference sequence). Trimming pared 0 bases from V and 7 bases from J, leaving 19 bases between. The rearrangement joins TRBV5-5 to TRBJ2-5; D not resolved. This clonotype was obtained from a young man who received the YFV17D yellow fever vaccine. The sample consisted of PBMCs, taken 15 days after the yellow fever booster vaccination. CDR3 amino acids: CASSLATGTQWSTQYF. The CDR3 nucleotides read TGTGCCAGCAGCTTGGCAACCGGCACCCAATGGTCGACCCAGTACTTC.